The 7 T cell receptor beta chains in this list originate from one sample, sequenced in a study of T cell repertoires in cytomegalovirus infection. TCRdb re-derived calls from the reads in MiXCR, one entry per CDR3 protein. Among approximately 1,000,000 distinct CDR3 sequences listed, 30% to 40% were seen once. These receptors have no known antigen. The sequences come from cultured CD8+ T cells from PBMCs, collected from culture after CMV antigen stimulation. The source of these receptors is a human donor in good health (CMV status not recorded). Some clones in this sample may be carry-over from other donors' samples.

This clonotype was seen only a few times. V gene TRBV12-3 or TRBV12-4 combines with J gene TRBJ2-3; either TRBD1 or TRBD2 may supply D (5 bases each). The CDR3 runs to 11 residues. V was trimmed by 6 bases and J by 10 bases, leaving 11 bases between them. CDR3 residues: CASRLRDPQYF. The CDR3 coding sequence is TGTGCCAGCAGGCTCCGGGACCCGCAGTATTTT.

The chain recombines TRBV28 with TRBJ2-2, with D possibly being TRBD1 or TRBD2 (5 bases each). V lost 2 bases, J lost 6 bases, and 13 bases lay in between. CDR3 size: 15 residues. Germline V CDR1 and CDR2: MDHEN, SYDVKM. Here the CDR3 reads CASSLTGGEAGELFF. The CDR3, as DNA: TGTGCCAGCAGTTTAACTGGGGGAGAGGCCGGGGAGCTGTTTTTT.

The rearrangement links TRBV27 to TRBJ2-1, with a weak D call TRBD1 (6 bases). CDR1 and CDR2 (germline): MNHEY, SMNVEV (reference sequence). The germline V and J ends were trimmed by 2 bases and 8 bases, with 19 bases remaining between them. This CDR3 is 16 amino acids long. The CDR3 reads CASSLTPPIGGHEQFF. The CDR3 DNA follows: TGTGCCAGCAGTTTAACTCCGCCCATAGGGGGTCATGAGCAGTTCTTC.

The CDR3 bases are TGTGCCAGCAGCCTCCGGGACAGTGGCCCCCGGAGTGAGCAGTTCTTC. This translates into CASSLRDSGPRSEQFF. This chain uses TRBV6-2 or TRBV6-3 with TRBJ2-1, with 7 bases that match TRBD1. The germline gives CDR1 MNHEY, CDR2 SVGEGT. V trimming: 6 bases; J trimming: 9 bases; junction bases outside the gene matches: 17. This CDR3 is 16 amino acids long.

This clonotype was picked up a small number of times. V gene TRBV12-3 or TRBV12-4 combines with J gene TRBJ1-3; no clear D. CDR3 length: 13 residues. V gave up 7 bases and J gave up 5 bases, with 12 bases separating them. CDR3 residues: CASNENPRNTIYF. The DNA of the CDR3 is TGTGCCAGCAATGAAAATCCGAGAAACACCATATATTTT.

The CDR3 reads CASLPGVPWGTEAFF. CDR3 bases: TGTGCCAGCCTTCCAGGGGTCCCCTGGGGCACTGAAGCTTTCTTT. The chain links TRBV27 to TRBJ1-1, with D perhaps TRBD1 (6 bases). V lost 8 bases and J 4 bases, leaving 20 bases between the germline ends. The CDR3 consists of 15 residues. Germline CDR1 MNHEY, CDR2 SMNVEV (reference sequence).

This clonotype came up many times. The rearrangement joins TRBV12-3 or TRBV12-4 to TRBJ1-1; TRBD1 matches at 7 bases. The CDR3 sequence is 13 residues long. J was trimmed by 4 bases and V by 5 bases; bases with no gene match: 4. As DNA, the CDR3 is TGTGCCAGCAGTATACAGGGGAGCACTGAAGCTTTCTTT. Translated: CASSIQGSTEAFF.